This T cell receptor (beta chain) was sequenced in a study of T cell responses to AZD1222 COVID-19 vaccine. There are a few counts of this clone. Profiled with immunoSEQ multiplex PCR; TCRdb holds only in-frame clones, not every one. The data contain 110,000 or so clones, about 91% of them singletons. V was pared by 6 bases and J by 5 bases, with 18 bases between. Looked up from germline, CDR1 is MDHEN and CDR2 is SYDVKM. This CDR3 is 15 amino acids long. This TCR was sampled from an adult who received the AZD1222 COVID-19 vaccine. Here the sequenced sample was peripheral blood, taken 28 days after the second AZD1222 dose. This rearrangement joins TRBV28 to TRBJ2-3; perhaps D is TRBD1 or TRBD2 (6 bases each). CDR3 protein: CASSPSGAAGDTQYF. Here the CDR3 DNA reads TGTGCCAGCAGCCCCTCGGGGGCGGCGGGAGATACGCAGTATTTT.